This T cell receptor beta chain was retrieved from a study of response to subunit inactivated influenza vaccine. Study-wide points: Authors suggested each seasonal influenza vaccination recruits few new T cells.

This CDR3 has 17 amino acids. Trimming removed 0 bases at V and 5 bases at J, with 18 bases between. Germline CDR1 and CDR2: SGDLS and YYNGEE. There are a few counts of this clonotype. Its antigen is not identified. TCRdb ran MiXCR on the RT-PCR reads and lists one entry per CDR3 protein. The profile shows more than 550,000 distinct CDR3 sequences, roughly 10% of them singletons. The chain employs TRBV9 and TRBJ2-1; possible D gene TRBD2, 6 bases. This sequence was found in a man aged 45-65 years who received an inactivated influenza vaccine. This sample comprised PBMCs from blood, obtained on the day of vaccination. Here the CDR3 reads CASSVAAWSGGDNEQFF. The CDR3 DNA reads as TGTGCCAGCAGCGTAGCCGCTTGGAGCGGAGGGGACAATGAGCAGTTCTTC.